This T cell receptor (beta chain) is from a study of OX40 agonist ivuxolimab in advanced cancers. Overall study context: The study treated patients with ivuxolimab, an agonistic anti-OX40 (CD134) antibody. Three patients showed partial responses: one hepatocellular carcinoma and two cutaneous melanoma cases.

As for this clone: Its antigen is not identified.

V was pared by 6 bases and J by 3 bases, with 7 bases of the junction left unmatched. The CDR3 has 14 residues. Germline V CDR1 and CDR2: SGHTA, FQGTGA. Here immunoSEQ multiplex PCR was the method, and the copy in TCRdb shows in-frame clones only, minus some. The sample carries just over 20,000 clones, around 80% recorded once. Findings of the study overall: At doses 0.1 to 3.0 mg/kg, CD4+ and CD8+ clones expanded. Fewer expanded clones were found on average in CD4+ than in CD8+ T cells.

This receptor was identified in an adult with an advanced solid tumor such as melanoma, head and neck, liver or kidney cancer. The gene calls are TRBV7-3 and TRBJ1-2; TRBD1 matches 7 bases. Sequences were derived from CD4+ or CD8+ T cells sorted from blood, sampled in a trial of the OX40 agonist ivuxolimab. CDR3 bases: TGTGCCAGCAGTCCGGGACAGCCTCACTATGGCTACACCTTC. It encodes CASSPGQPHYGYTF.